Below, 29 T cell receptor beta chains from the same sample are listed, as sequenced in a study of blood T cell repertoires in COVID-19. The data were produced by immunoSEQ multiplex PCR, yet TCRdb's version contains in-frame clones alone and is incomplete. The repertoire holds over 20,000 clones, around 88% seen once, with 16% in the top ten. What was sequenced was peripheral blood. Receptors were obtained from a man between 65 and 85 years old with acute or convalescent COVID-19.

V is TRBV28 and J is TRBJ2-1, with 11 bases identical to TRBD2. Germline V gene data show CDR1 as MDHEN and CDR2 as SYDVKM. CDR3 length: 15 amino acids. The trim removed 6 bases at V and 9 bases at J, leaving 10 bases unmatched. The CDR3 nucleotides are TGTGCCAGCAGGGGGACTAGCGGCTCATGGGGTGAGCAGTTCTTC. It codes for CASRGTSGSWGEQFF.

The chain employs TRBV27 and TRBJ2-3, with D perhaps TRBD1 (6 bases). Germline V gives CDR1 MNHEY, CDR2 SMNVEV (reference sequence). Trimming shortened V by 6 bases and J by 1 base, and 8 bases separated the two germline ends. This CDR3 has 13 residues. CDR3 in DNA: TGTGCCAGCAGGTCAGGGGGCACAGATACGCAGTATTTT. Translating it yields CASRSGGTDTQYF.

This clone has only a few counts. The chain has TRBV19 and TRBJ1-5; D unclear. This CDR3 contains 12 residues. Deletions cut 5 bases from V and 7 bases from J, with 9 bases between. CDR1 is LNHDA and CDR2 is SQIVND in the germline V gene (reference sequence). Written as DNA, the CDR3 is TGTGCCAGTAGTCCAGACTGGCAGCCCCAGCATTTT. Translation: CASSPDWQPQHF. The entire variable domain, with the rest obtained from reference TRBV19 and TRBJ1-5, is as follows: DGGITQSPKYLFRKEGQNVTLSCEQNLNHDAMYWYRQDPGQGLRLIYYSQIVNDFQKGDIAEGYSVSREKKESFPLTVTSAQKNPTAFYLCASSPDWQPQHFGDGTRLSIL.

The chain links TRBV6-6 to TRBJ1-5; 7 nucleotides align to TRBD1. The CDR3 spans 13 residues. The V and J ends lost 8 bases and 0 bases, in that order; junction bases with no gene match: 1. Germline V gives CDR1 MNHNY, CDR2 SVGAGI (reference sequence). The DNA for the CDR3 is TGTGCCAGCCACAGGGGTAGCAATCAGCCCCAGCATTTT. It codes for CASHRGSNQPQHF.

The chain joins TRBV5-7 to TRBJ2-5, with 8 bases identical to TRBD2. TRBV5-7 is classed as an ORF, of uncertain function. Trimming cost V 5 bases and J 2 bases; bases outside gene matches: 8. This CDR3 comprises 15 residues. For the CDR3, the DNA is TGTGCCAGCAGGCACCGCCGCGGGGGGCAAGAGACCCAGTACTTC. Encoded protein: CASRHRRGGQETQYF.

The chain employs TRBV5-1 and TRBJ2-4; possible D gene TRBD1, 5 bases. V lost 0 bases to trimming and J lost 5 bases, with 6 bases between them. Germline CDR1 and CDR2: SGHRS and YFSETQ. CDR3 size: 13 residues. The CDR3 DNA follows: TGCGCCAGCAGCTTGGAAGGGGAAAACATTCAGTACTTC. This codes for CASSLEGENIQYF.

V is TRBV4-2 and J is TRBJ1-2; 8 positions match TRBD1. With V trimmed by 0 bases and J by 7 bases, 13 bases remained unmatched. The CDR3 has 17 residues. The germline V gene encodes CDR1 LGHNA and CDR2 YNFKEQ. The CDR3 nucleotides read TGTGCCAGCAGCCAAGACGTGCCCCCAGGGGGCGCCTCTGGCTACACCTTC. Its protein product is CASSQDVPPGGASGYTF.

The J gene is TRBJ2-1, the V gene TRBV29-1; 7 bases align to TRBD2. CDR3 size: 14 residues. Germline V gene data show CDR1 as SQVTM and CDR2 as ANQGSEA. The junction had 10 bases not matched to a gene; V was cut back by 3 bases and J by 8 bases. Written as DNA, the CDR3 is TGCAGCGTTGAGCTCCGGGGGGATGGGGATGAGCAGTTCTTC. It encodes CSVELRGDGDEQFF.

CDR3 nucleotide sequence: TGCGCCAGCAGCCAGGCCGGGATTACAACCTACGAGCAGTACTTC. Its translation: CASSQAGITTYEQYF. The rearrangement joins TRBV4-1 to TRBJ2-7; maybe TRBD2 (5 bases). Trimming removed 3 bases from V and 2 bases from J, with 14 bases in between. Germline loops: CDR1 MGHRA, CDR2 YSYEKL. This CDR3 is built from 15 residues.

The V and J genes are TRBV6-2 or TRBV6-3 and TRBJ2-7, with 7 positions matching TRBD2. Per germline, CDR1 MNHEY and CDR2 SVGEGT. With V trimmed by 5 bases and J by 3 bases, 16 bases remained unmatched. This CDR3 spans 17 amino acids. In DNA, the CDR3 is TGTGCCAGCAGTCCCCGGCCCGGGCTAGCGGCAGGCTACGAGCAGTACTTC. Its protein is CASSPRPGLAAGYEQYF.

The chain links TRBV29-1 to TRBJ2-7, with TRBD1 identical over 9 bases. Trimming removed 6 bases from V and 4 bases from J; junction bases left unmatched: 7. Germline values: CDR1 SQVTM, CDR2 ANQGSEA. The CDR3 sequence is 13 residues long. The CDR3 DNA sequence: TGCAGCGTCCAGGACAGGGGAGGATACGAGCAGTACTTC. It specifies CSVQDRGGYEQYF.

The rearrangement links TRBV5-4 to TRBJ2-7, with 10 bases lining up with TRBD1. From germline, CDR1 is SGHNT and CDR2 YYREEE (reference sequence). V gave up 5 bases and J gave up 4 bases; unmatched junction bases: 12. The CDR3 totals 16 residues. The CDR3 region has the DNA TGTGCCAGCAGTCCAGACCTGGACAGGGGGAGGTACGAGCAGTACTTC. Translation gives CASSPDLDRGRYEQYF.

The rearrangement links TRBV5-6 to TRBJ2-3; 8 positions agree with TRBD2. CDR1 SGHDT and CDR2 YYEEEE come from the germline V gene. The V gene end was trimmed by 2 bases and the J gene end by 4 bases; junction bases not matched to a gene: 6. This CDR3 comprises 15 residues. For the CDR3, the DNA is TGTGCCAGCAGCTTTCCTTTAGCGGGACCAGATACGCAGTATTTT. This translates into CASSFPLAGPDTQYF.

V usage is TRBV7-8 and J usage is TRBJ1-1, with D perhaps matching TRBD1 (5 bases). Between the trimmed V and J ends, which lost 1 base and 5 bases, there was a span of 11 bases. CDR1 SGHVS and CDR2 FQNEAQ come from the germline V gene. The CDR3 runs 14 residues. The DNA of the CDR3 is TGTGCCAGCAGCTTAGTCTTAGGGGAAACTGAAGCTTTCTTT. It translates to CASSLVLGETEAFF. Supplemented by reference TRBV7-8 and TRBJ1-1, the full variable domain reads GAGVSQSPRYKVAKRGQDVALRCDPISGHVSLFWYQQALGQGPEFLTYFQNEAQLDKSGLPSDRFFAERPEGSVSTLKIQRTQQEDSAVYLCASSLVLGETEAFFGQGTRLTVV.

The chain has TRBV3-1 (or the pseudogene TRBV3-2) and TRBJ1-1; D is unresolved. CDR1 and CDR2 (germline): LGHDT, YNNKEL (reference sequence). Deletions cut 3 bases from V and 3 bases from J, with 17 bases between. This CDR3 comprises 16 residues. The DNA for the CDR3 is TGTGCCAGCAGCCACCTCAGTACAGTAAGTGACACTGAAGCTTTCTTT. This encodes CASSHLSTVSDTEAFF.

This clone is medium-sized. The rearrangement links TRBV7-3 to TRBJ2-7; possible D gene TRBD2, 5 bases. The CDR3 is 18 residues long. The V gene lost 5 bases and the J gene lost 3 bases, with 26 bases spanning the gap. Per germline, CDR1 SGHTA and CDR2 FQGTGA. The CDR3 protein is CASSPPPPTATTCYEQYF. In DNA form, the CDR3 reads TGTGCCAGCAGCCCCCCGCCCCCTACAGCGACTACGTGCTACGAGCAGTACTTC.

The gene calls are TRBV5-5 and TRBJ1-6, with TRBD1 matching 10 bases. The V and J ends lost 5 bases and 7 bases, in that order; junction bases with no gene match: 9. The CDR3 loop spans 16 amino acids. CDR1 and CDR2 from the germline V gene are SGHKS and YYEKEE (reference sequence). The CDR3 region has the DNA TGTGCCAGCAGGGGAGAGACAGGGGGCTGGAATTCACCCCTCCACTTT. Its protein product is CASRGETGGWNSPLHF. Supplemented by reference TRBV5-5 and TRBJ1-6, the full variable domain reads DAGVTQSPTHLIKTRGQQVTLRCSPISGHKSVSWYQQVLGQGPQFIFQYYEKEERGRGNFPDRFSARQFPNYSSELNVNALLLGDSALYLCASRGETGGWNSPLHFGNGTRLTVT.

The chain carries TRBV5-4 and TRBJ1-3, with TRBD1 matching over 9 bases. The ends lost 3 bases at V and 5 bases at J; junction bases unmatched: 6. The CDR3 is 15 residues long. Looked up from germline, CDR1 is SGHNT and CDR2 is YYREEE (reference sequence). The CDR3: CASSSAGQGRNTIYF. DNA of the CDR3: TGTGCCAGCAGCTCTGCGGGACAGGGTCGAAACACCATATATTTT.

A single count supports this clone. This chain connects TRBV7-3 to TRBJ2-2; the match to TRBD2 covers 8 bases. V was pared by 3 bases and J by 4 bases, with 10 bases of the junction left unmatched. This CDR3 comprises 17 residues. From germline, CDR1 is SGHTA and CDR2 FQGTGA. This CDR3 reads CASSLTPGSGSTGELFF. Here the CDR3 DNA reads TGTGCCAGCAGCTTGACTCCAGGGAGCGGGAGCACCGGGGAGCTGTTTTTT.

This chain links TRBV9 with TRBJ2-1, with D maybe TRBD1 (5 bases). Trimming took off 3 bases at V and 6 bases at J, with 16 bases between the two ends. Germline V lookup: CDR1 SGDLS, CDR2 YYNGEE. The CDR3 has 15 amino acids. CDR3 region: CASSEGVQDSNEQFF. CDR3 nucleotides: TGTGCCAGCAGCGAAGGGGTGCAAGATTCCAATGAGCAGTTCTTC.

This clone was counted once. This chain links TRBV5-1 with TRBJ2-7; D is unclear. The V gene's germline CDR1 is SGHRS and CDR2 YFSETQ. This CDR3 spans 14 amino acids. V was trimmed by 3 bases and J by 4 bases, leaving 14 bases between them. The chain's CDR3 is CASSSGFSKYEQYF. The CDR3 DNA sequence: TGCGCCAGCAGCTCCGGGTTCTCCAAATACGAGCAGTACTTC.

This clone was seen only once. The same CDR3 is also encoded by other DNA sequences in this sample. The CDR3 is CASILQGGGNQPQHF. Here the CDR3 DNA reads TGTGCCAGCATCCTACAGGGGGGCGGCAATCAGCCCCAGCATTTT. The chain recombines TRBV6-6 with TRBJ1-5; 8 bases are shared with TRBD1. The germline CDR1 and CDR2 sequences are MNHNY and SVGAGI (reference sequence). V lost 7 bases, J lost 2 bases, and 7 bases stayed unmatched. The CDR3 is made up of 15 amino acids.

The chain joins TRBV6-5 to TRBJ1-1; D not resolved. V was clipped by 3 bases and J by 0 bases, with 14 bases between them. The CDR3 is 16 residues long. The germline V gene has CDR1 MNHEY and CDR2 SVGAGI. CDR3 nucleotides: TGTGCCAGCAGTTATTGGGCCGCATCCATGAACACTGAAGCTTTCTTT. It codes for CASSYWAASMNTEAFF.

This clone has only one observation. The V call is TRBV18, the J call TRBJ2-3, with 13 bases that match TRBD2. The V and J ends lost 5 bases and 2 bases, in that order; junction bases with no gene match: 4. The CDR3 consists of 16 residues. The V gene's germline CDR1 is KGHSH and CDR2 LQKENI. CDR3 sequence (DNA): TGTGCCAGCTCAACACTAGCGGGAGGGCCCACAGATACGCAGTATTTT. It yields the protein CASSTLAGGPTDTQYF.

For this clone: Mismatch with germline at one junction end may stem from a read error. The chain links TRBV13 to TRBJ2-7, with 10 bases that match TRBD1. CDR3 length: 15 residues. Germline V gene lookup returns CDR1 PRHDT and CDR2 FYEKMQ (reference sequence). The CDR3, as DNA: TGTGCCAGCAGCATTGACAGGGGGCGATCCTTCGAGCAGTACTTC. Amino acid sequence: CASSIDRGRSFEQYF. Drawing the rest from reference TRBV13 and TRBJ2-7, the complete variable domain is AAGVIQSPRHLIKEKRETATLKCYPIPRHDTVYWYQQGPGQDPQFLISFYEKMQSDKGSIPDRFSAQQFSDYHSELNMSSLELGDSALYFCASSIDRGRSFEQYFGPGTRLTVT.

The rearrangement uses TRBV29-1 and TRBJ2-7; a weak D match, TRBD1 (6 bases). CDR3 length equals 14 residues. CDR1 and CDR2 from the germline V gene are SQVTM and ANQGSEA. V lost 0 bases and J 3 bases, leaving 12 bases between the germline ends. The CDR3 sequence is CSVEEPTGFYEQYF. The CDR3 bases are TGCAGCGTTGAAGAACCCACAGGGTTCTACGAGCAGTACTTC.

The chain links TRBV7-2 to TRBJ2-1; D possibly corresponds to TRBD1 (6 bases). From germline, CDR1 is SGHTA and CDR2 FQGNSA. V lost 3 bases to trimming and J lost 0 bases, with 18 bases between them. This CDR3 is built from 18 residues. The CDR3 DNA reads TGTGCCAGCAGCTTTTTCGGCCCCAGGGGCCGCTCCTACAATGAGCAGTTCTTC. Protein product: CASSFFGPRGRSYNEQFF. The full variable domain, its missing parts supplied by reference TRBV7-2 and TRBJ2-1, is GAGVSQSPSNKVTEKGKDVELRCDPISGHTALYWYRQSLGQGLEFLIYFQGNSAPDKSGLPSDRFSAERTGGSVSTLTIQRTQQEDSAVYLCASSFFGPRGRSYNEQFFGPGTRLTVL.

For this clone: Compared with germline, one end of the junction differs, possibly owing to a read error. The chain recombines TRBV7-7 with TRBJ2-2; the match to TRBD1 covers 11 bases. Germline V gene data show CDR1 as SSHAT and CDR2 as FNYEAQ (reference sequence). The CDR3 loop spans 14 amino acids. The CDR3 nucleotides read TGTGCTAGCAGCTTGGGACAGGGGGCCGGGGAGCTGTTTTTT. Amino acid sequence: CASSLGQGAGELFF.

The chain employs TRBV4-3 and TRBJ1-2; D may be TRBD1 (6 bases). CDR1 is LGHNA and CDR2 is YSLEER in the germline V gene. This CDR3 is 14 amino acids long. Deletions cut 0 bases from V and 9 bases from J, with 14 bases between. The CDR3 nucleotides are TGCGCCAGCAGCCAAGATGCCAGGGGAACCCGCTACACCTTC. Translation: CASSQDARGTRYTF.